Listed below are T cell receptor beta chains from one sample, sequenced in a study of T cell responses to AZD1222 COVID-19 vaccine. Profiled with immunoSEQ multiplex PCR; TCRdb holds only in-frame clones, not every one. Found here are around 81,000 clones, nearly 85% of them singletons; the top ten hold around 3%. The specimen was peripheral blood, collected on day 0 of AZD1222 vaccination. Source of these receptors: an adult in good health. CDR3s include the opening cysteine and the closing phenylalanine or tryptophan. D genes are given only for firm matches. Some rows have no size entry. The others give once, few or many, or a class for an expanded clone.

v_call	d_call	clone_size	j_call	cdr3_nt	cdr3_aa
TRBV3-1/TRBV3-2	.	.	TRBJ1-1	TGTGCCAGCAGCCGTGCTTCCGGCCTGAACACTGAAGCTTTCTTT	CASSRASGLNTEAFF
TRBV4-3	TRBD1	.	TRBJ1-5	TGCGCCAGCAGCCAAGATTTCCGGACAGGAGGGACACCGCTCCGTCAGCCCCAGCATTTT	CASSQDFRTGGTPLRQPQHF
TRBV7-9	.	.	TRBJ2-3	TGTGCCAGCAGCATATCAAGCGGGAGCACAGATACGCAGTATTTT	CASSISSGSTDTQYF
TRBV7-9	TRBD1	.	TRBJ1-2	TGTGCCAGCAGCCTAGGACAGGTCTATGGCTACACCTTC	CASSLGQVYGYTF
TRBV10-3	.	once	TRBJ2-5	TGTGCCATCAGTGACGAGCAAGAGACCCAGTACTTC	CAISDEQETQYF
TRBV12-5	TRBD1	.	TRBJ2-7	TGTGCTAGTGGTTTGCTCCGCGGGACAGGGATCCACGAGCAGTACTTC	CASGLLRGTGIHEQYF
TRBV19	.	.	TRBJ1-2	TGTGCCAGCACCTCAGTGGACTATGGCTACACCTTC	CASTSVDYGYTF
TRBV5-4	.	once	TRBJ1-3	TGTGCCAGCAGTTCCCGGGGCTCTGGAAACACCATATATTTT	CASSSRGSGNTIYF
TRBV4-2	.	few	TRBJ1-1	TGTGCCAGCAGCCCTTGGGACGGGCACACTGAAGCTTTCTTT	CASSPWDGHTEAFF
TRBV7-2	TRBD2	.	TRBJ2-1	TGTGCCAGCAGCTTAAATGGACTAGCGGTCAATGAGCAGTTCTTC	CASSLNGLAVNEQFF
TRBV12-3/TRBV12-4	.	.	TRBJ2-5	TGTGCCAGCAGTGGTATAGGCGTGGAGACCCAGTACTTC	CASSGIGVETQYF
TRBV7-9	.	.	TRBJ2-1	TGTGCCAGCAGCTCCCCAGGGGTCCGGGATGAGCAGTTCTTC	CASSSPGVRDEQFF
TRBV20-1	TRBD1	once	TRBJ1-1	TGCAGTGCTAGTCGTGGACAGGCTAGGAACACTGAAGCTTTCTTT	CSASRGQARNTEAFF